The 19 T cell receptor beta chains listed next were all sequenced from one sample in a study of blood T cell repertoires in COVID-19. Clones were read by immunoSEQ multiplex PCR, and TCRdb kept only the in-frame ones, dropping some. The sample has 25,000 to 35,000 clones, more than 70% seen once; the top ten hold 7.3%. The sample was peripheral blood. The receptors derive from a human donor in a cohort sampled during active COVID-19.

CDR3 sequence reads: CASSPSRDYGYTF. The CDR3 DNA follows: TGTGCCAGCTCACCATCCAGGGATTATGGCTACACCTTC. The chain combines TRBV18 with TRBJ1-2; possible D gene TRBD1, 5 bases. V dropped 2 bases and J dropped 5 bases, with 9 bases sitting between them. CDR1 KGHSH and CDR2 LQKENI come from the germline V gene. This CDR3 is built from 13 residues. Combining the CDR3 with reference TRBV18 and TRBJ1-2 gives the whole variable domain NAGVMQNPRHLVRRRGQEARLRCSPMKGHSHVYWYRQLPEEGLKFMVYLQKENIIDESGMPKERFSAEFPKEGPSILRIQQVVRGDSAAYFCASSPSRDYGYTFGSGTRLTVV.

V usage is TRBV6-4 and J usage is TRBJ2-7; tentative D call: TRBD2 (5 bases). V lost 0 bases and J 2 bases, leaving 11 bases between the germline ends. The CDR3 covers 15 residues. Germline V gene data show CDR1 as MRHNA and CDR2 as SNTAGT. The CDR3 protein is CASSDSELGPYEQYF. DNA for the CDR3: TGTGCCAGCAGTGACTCGGAACTAGGGCCCTACGAGCAGTACTTC.

The chain links TRBV5-5 to TRBJ2-1; 9 bases line up with TRBD1. Germline V CDR1 and CDR2: SGHKS, YYEKEE (reference sequence). V dropped 4 bases and J dropped 1; count of bases not matched to a gene: 3. The CDR3 is made up of 15 amino acids. The CDR3 DNA is TGTGCCAGCAGCGCAGGGACAGGGTCCTACAATGAGCAGTTCTTC. Amino acid sequence: CASSAGTGSYNEQFF.

This clone was detected once. The chain joins TRBV9 to TRBJ2-3, with a possible D match to TRBD2 (6 bases). Germline V gives CDR1 SGDLS, CDR2 YYNGEE. V lost 3 bases, J lost 6 bases, and 11 bases lay in between. The CDR3 spans 13 residues. Here the CDR3 DNA reads TGTGCCAGCAGCGCAGTGGAGGGGGATACGCAGTATTTT. Protein: CASSAVEGDTQYF.

The J gene is TRBJ1-3, the V gene TRBV5-1; tentatively, D is TRBD1 (6 bases). Trimming shortened V by 4 bases and J by 0 bases, and 14 bases separated the two germline ends. This CDR3 region has 16 residues. The germline gives CDR1 SGHRS, CDR2 YFSETQ. DNA for the CDR3: TGCGCCAGCAGCGAAACAGGGATACACTCTGGAAACACCATATATTTT. Translating it yields CASSETGIHSGNTIYF.

This chain links TRBV7-9 with TRBJ1-1; TRBD1 agrees at 7 bases. The CDR3 spans 12 residues. The V gene's germline CDR1 is SEHNR and CDR2 FQNEAQ (reference sequence). Unmatched junction bases numbered 4, after V lost 4 bases and J lost 8 bases. The CDR3 coding sequence is TGTGCCAGCAGCTCCCAGGGACAGGAAGCTTTCTTT. This gives the protein CASSSQGQEAFF.

The chain links TRBV2 to TRBJ2-7; 9 positions agree with TRBD2. The CDR3 length is 14 residues. Germline V gene data show CDR1 as SNHLY and CDR2 as FYNNEI. V lost 6 bases and J lost 2; bases outside the gene matches: 5. CDR3 sequence reads: CASRWREGPYEQYF. Here the CDR3 DNA reads TGTGCCAGCAGATGGCGGGAGGGCCCCTACGAGCAGTACTTC.

CDR3 residues: CASSLEARGIYGYTF. DNA of the CDR3: TGTGCCAGCAGCTTAGAGGCCCGAGGTATATATGGCTACACCTTC. The V gene is TRBV7-9, the J gene TRBJ1-2; D uncertain. The V end lost 1 base, the J end lost 5 bases, and 14 bases lay between the germline ends. This CDR3 region has 15 residues. The germline V gene encodes CDR1 SEHNR and CDR2 FQNEAQ (reference sequence).

The chain couples TRBV9 to TRBJ1-2; TRBD1 might be the D (5 bases). The V gene's germline CDR1 is SGDLS and CDR2 YYNGEE. The CDR3 spans 18 residues. Trimming took 0 bases from V and 3 from J, leaving 21 bases between them. CDR3 DNA sequence: TGTGCCAGCAGCGTAGGTCCAGCCTATACTGGAGGGGACTATGGCTACACCTTC. Its protein is CASSVGPAYTGGDYGYTF.

The chain couples TRBV11-2 to TRBJ2-2; TRBD2 matches 8 bases. This CDR3 comprises 17 residues. Germline trimming cut 0 bases from V and 4 bases from J; bases unmatched to any gene: 7. Per germline, CDR1 SGHAT and CDR2 FQNNGV. CDR3 sequence: CASSLDLASGGTGELFF. CDR3 coding DNA: TGTGCCAGCAGCTTAGATTTGGCCAGCGGGGGCACCGGGGAGCTGTTTTTT.

This clone was seen a single time. This chain links TRBV6-1 with TRBJ1-1, with 7 bases fitting TRBD1. Per the germline V gene, CDR1 is MNHNS and CDR2 is SASEGT. CDR3 size: 14 residues. V dropped 2 bases and J dropped 4; count of bases not matched to a gene: 4. CDR3 DNA sequence: TGTGCCAGCAGTGAAAGGACAGGCCTCACTGAAGCTTTCTTT. Translation: CASSERTGLTEAFF.

The genes are TRBV7-3 and TRBJ2-3; 7 nucleotides match TRBD2. The CDR3 runs 14 residues. With V trimmed by 2 bases and J by 7 bases, 6 bases remained unmatched. The germline CDR1 and CDR2 sequences are SGHTA and FQGTGA. The CDR3 DNA reads TGTGCCAGCAGCTTAGGCGGGAGTTTGAATACGCAGTATTTT. Its translation: CASSLGGSLNTQYF. Full variable domain (remainder filled in from reference TRBV7-3 and TRBJ2-3): GAGVSQTPSNKVTEKGKYVELRCDPISGHTALYWYRQSLGQGPEFLIYFQGTGAADDSGLPNDRFFAVRPEGSVSTLKIQRTERGDSAVYLCASSLGGSLNTQYFGPGTRLTVL.

The chain carries TRBV5-1 and TRBJ2-3; 8 nucleotides line up with TRBD2. Germline-derived CDR1 and CDR2 are SGHRS and YFSETQ. The CDR3 has 18 residues. J gave up 3 bases and V 5 bases, and 17 bases lay outside the gene matches. The CDR3 spells CASRRGLSASGLTDTQYF. CDR3 coding DNA: TGCGCCAGCAGGAGGGGACTTTCGGCTAGCGGGCTAACAGATACGCAGTATTTT.

V is TRBV6-5 and J is TRBJ2-7; TRBD2 might be the D (7 bases). Per the germline V gene, CDR1 is MNHEY and CDR2 is SVGAGI. Trimming removed 6 bases from V and 2 bases from J, with 14 bases in between. The CDR3 length is 14 residues. The CDR3 sequence: CASRGWEGAYEQYF. Here the CDR3 DNA reads TGTGCCAGCAGGGGGTGGGAGGGGGCCTACGAGCAGTACTTC.

V and J are TRBV10-3 and TRBJ1-1, with 9 bases aligning to TRBD1. CDR3 length: 11 residues. The germline gives CDR1 ENHRY, CDR2 SYGVKD. The ends lost 7 bases at V and 9 bases at J; junction bases unmatched: 3. CDR3 DNA: TGTGCCATCAATGGGACAGGGAAAGCTTTCTTT. This translates into CAINGTGKAFF.

Comment on this clone: Compared with germline, one end of the junction differs, possibly owing to a read error. The rearrangement uses TRBV5-1 and TRBJ1-6; D may be TRBD1 (6 bases). The CDR3 sequence is 14 residues long. Germline V gene lookup returns CDR1 SGHRS and CDR2 YFSETQ. The CDR3, as DNA: TGCGTCAGCAGCCCAGTAGGGGGTAATTCACCCCTCCACTTT. It codes for CVSSPVGGNSPLHF.

J is TRBJ2-7 and V is TRBV10-3; 12 nucleotides align to TRBD1. The CDR3 length is 15 residues. Germline V lookup: CDR1 ENHRY, CDR2 SYGVKD. V gave up 8 bases and J gave up 6 bases; unmatched junction bases: 11. CDR3 sequence: CAISEGDRGRSEQYF. The CDR3 nucleotides read TGTGCCATCTCCGAGGGGGACAGGGGGCGTAGCGAGCAGTACTTC.

This clone was detected only once. The V gene is TRBV7-2, the J gene TRBJ2-3; no firm D call. Germline CDR1 is SGHTA and CDR2 is FQGNSA. The CDR3 is made up of 15 amino acids. Trimming left V 5 bases short and J 3 bases short, with 15 bases between. The CDR3 spells CASSSPTSATDTQYF. DNA for the CDR3: TGTGCCAGCAGCAGCCCCACGTCCGCGACAGATACGCAGTATTTT.

This chain joins TRBV24-1 and TRBJ2-1, with D possibly matching TRBD2 (5 bases). This CDR3 is 14 amino acids long. V was clipped by 5 bases and J by 5 bases, with 12 bases between them. CDR1 and CDR2 (germline): KGHDR, SFDVKD. The CDR3 sequence: CATSVLGENNEQFF. In nucleotides, the CDR3 is TGTGCCACCAGTGTCCTGGGAGAGAACAATGAGCAGTTCTTC.